The T cell receptor (beta chain) described here comes from a study of OX40 agonist ivuxolimab in advanced cancers. In the study overall: Patients took ivuxolimab, an agonistic anti-OX40 (CD134) antibody. People in dose escalation had one of these cancers: hepatocellular carcinoma, melanoma, renal cell or head and neck cancer. A mean age of about 56 years, range about 20 to 85, was recorded, and under 85% were male. General study findings and limits: Researchers did not establish what antigens the expanded peripheral T cells target.

V lost 5 bases to trimming and J lost 1 base; unmatched junction nucleotides: 5. Germline V gene data show CDR1 as SGHAT and CDR2 as FQDESV (reference sequence). The CDR3 loop spans 15 amino acids. A word on this clone: What it binds is not known.

Measured with immunoSEQ multiplex PCR; TCRdb has only the in-frame clones, and not every one. The sample yields about 90,000 clones, 87% seen once. Here the sequenced sample was CD4+ or CD8+ T cells sorted from blood, taken in a trial of the OX40 agonist ivuxolimab. The V and J genes are TRBV11-1 and TRBJ2-1, with 7 bases matching TRBD1. The receptor comes from an adult with an advanced solid tumor such as melanoma, head and neck, liver or kidney cancer. CDR3 loop: CASSPQGVSYNEQFF. The DNA for the CDR3 is TGTGCCAGCAGCCCTCAGGGGGTGTCCTACAATGAGCAGTTCTTC.